This is a list of T cell receptor beta chains from one sample in a study of cytomegalovirus exposure and HLA in healthy donors. Assay: immunoSEQ multiplex PCR; the TCRdb copy retains only in-frame clones and omits some. Its clone listing holds roughly 100,000 clones. Sequencing was done on a sample of PBMCs. The receptors shown here come from a man between 45 and 60 years old in good health and CMV-seronegative. The CDR3 runs from the conserved cysteine through the conserved F or W. The order of the fields is CDR3 DNA, CDR3 protein, J gene, D gene, V gene. D genes are given only for firm matches.

cdr3_nt: TGTGCCAGCAGCGCGCGGGAGAGCGGTGAAAAACTGTTTTTT
cdr3_aa: CASSARESGEKLFF
j_call: TRBJ1-4
d_call: NA
v_call: TRBV11-3

cdr3_nt: TGTGCCAGCAGTGCCCGGACAGGGATCAACGAGCAGTACTTC
cdr3_aa: CASSARTGINEQYF
j_call: TRBJ2-7
d_call: TRBD1
v_call: TRBV6-1

cdr3_nt: TGTGCCAGCAGCTACCTTTACAGTAGAAACACCGGGGAGCTGTTTTTT
cdr3_aa: CASSYLYSRNTGELFF
j_call: TRBJ2-2
d_call: NA
v_call: TRBV7-8

cdr3_nt: TGTGCCAGTAGTATAAACGGGGGAGGGGCCAACGTCCTGACTTTC
cdr3_aa: CASSINGGGANVLTF
j_call: TRBJ2-6
d_call: NA
v_call: TRBV19

cdr3_nt: TGTGCCAGCAGTCCCGACGGAGTCTCCTACGAGCAGTACTTC
cdr3_aa: CASSPDGVSYEQYF
j_call: TRBJ2-7
d_call: NA
v_call: TRBV6-5

cdr3_nt: TGTGCCAGTAGCCTCGGGGCTAGCGGGTACGAGCAGTACTTC
cdr3_aa: CASSLGASGYEQYF
j_call: TRBJ2-7
d_call: TRBD2
v_call: TRBV19

cdr3_nt: TGTGCCAGCAGCCCAGTGGCGGGGGCCAGCACAGATACGCAGTATTTT
cdr3_aa: CASSPVAGASTDTQYF
j_call: TRBJ2-3
d_call: NA
v_call: TRBV7-2

cdr3_nt: TGTGCCAGTAGTATAGATGGAGGAGATACGCAGTATTTT
cdr3_aa: CASSIDGGDTQYF
j_call: TRBJ2-3
d_call: NA
v_call: TRBV19

cdr3_nt: TGTGCCAGCAGCCAAGAGCCTAGCGGGACGAACACCGGGGAGCTGTTTTTT
cdr3_aa: CASSQEPSGTNTGELFF
j_call: TRBJ2-2
d_call: TRBD2
v_call: TRBV4-2

cdr3_nt: TGCGCCAGCAGCCTATACCACGGTATGACAGGGAACATTCAGTACTTC
cdr3_aa: CASSLYHGMTGNIQYF
j_call: TRBJ2-4
d_call: TRBD1
v_call: TRBV4-3

cdr3_nt: TGTGCCAGCACACCCACAGGGGGATATCAGCCCCAGCATTTT
cdr3_aa: CASTPTGGYQPQHF
j_call: TRBJ1-5
d_call: TRBD1
v_call: TRBV6-1

cdr3_nt: TGTGCCAGCAGCCCGGGGGACTTCGCAAGTGGCTACACCTTC
cdr3_aa: CASSPGDFASGYTF
j_call: TRBJ1-2
d_call: NA
v_call: TRBV5-8

cdr3_nt: TGTGCCAGCAGCCTAGGGTCAGGGGCACCCCGGGCTTTCTTT
cdr3_aa: CASSLGSGAPRAFF
j_call: TRBJ1-1
d_call: NA
v_call: TRBV14

cdr3_nt: TGTGCCACCTCGAGCGGGTCCTACAATGAGCAGTTCTTC
cdr3_aa: CATSSGSYNEQFF
j_call: TRBJ2-1
d_call: NA
v_call: TRBV10-3

cdr3_nt: TGTGCCAGTACCCCGGGACAGGCCTCATTTCCCCTCCACTTT
cdr3_aa: CASTPGQASFPLHF
j_call: TRBJ1-6
d_call: TRBD1
v_call: TRBV19

cdr3_nt: TGTGCCAGCAGTCCCGGTCCGGGACAGGGTCCCCCCTACAATGAGCAGTTCTTC
cdr3_aa: CASSPGPGQGPPYNEQFF
j_call: TRBJ2-1
d_call: TRBD1
v_call: TRBV27

cdr3_nt: TGTGCCAGCAGCTCCAATAGCGGGGGGAGCTCCTACAATGAGCAGTTCTTC
cdr3_aa: CASSSNSGGSSYNEQFF
j_call: TRBJ2-1
d_call: TRBD2
v_call: TRBV7-2

cdr3_nt: TGTGCCAGCAGCTTGGCCGAACTAGGCACAGATACGCAGTATTTT
cdr3_aa: CASSLAELGTDTQYF
j_call: TRBJ2-3
d_call: NA
v_call: TRBV5-4

cdr3_nt: TGTGCCAGCAGTTACAACAGGGTATCCTACGAGCAGTACTTC
cdr3_aa: CASSYNRVSYEQYF
j_call: TRBJ2-7
d_call: NA
v_call: TRBV6-5

cdr3_nt: TGTGCCAGCAGTTTGGGCCTAGCGGGACAAGAGACCCAGTACTTC
cdr3_aa: CASSLGLAGQETQYF
j_call: TRBJ2-5
d_call: TRBD2
v_call: TRBV7-2

cdr3_nt: TGTGCCAGCAGCATCGCAGACACAGATACGCAGTATTTT
cdr3_aa: CASSIADTDTQYF
j_call: TRBJ2-3
d_call: NA
v_call: TRBV21-1

cdr3_nt: TGCGCCAGCAGCCAAGATGGGACTAGCGGGGGGGCCGGGGAGCTGTTTTTT
cdr3_aa: CASSQDGTSGGAGELFF
j_call: TRBJ2-2
d_call: TRBD2
v_call: TRBV4-3

cdr3_nt: TGTGCCAGCAGCTTAGTAGGGGCAGATACGCAGTATTTT
cdr3_aa: CASSLVGADTQYF
j_call: TRBJ2-3
d_call: NA
v_call: TRBV7-8

cdr3_nt: TGTGCCAGCAGCAGAACAGGGGACAGGGTAGGCTCGAACACTGAAGCTTTCTTT
cdr3_aa: CASSRTGDRVGSNTEAFF
j_call: TRBJ1-1
d_call: TRBD1
v_call: TRBV7-9

cdr3_nt: TGCGCCAGCAGTCCCGGTCAAGTCGCAGATACGCAGTATTTT
cdr3_aa: CASSPGQVADTQYF
j_call: TRBJ2-3
d_call: NA
v_call: TRBV5-1

cdr3_nt: TGTGCCAGCAGGGGTGGTAGCAGAACTTACAATGAGCAGTTCTTC
cdr3_aa: CASRGGSRTYNEQFF
j_call: TRBJ2-1
d_call: NA
v_call: TRBV27

cdr3_nt: TGTGCTAGCAGCTTAGAGAATCAGGGGAGGCAGTACTTC
cdr3_aa: CASSLENQGRQYF
j_call: TRBJ2-7
d_call: NA
v_call: TRBV7-7

cdr3_nt: TGCGCCAGCAGCCCCGCGGGGCCCAGCTCCTACAATGAGCAGTTCTTC
cdr3_aa: CASSPAGPSSYNEQFF
j_call: TRBJ2-1
d_call: NA
v_call: TRBV4-3

cdr3_nt: TGTGCCAGCAGCAACTACGCAAGCTCCTACAATGAGCAGTTCTTC
cdr3_aa: CASSNYASSYNEQFF
j_call: TRBJ2-1
d_call: NA
v_call: TRBV9

cdr3_nt: TGTGCCAGCAGTCCTCCGGAACGCAGGACCGGGGAGCTGTTTTTT
cdr3_aa: CASSPPERRTGELFF
j_call: TRBJ2-2
d_call: NA
v_call: TRBV6-1

cdr3_nt: TGTGCCAGCAGCTTTAGCGGGAGCTCCTACAATGAGCAGTTCTTC
cdr3_aa: CASSFSGSSYNEQFF
j_call: TRBJ2-1
d_call: TRBD2
v_call: TRBV5-6